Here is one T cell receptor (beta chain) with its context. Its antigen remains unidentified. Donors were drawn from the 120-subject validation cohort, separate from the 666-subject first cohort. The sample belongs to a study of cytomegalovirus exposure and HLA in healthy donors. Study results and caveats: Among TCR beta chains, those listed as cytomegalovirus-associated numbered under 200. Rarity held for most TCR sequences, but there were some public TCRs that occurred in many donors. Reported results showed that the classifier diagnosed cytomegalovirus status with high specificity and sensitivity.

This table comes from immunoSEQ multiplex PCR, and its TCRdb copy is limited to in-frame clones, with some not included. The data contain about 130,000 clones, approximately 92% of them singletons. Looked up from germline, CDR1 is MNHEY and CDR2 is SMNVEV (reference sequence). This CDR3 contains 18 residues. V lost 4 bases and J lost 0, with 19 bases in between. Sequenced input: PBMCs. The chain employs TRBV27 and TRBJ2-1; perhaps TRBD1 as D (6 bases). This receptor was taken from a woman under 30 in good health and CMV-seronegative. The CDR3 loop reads CASSSPGQFTYSYNEQFF. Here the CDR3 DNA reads TGTGCCAGCAGTTCCCCCGGACAGTTTACGTACTCCTACAATGAGCAGTTCTTC.